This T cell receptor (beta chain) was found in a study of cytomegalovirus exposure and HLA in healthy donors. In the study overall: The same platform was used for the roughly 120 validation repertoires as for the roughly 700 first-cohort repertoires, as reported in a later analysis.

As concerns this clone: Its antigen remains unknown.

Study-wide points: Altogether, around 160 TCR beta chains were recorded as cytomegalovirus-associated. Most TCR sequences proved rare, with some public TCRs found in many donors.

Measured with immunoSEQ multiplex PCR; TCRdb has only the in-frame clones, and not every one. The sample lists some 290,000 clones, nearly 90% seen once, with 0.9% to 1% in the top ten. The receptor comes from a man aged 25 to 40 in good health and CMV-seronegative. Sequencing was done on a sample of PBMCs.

CDR3 protein: CASSQSPYNEQFF. Written as DNA, the CDR3 is TGCGCCAGCAGCCAATCCCCTTACAATGAGCAGTTCTTC. This chain links TRBV4-3 with TRBJ2-1; D is ambiguous. Trimming left V 2 bases short and J 4 bases short, with 6 bases between. CDR1 and CDR2 (germline): LGHNA, YSLEER. The CDR3 loop spans 13 amino acids.